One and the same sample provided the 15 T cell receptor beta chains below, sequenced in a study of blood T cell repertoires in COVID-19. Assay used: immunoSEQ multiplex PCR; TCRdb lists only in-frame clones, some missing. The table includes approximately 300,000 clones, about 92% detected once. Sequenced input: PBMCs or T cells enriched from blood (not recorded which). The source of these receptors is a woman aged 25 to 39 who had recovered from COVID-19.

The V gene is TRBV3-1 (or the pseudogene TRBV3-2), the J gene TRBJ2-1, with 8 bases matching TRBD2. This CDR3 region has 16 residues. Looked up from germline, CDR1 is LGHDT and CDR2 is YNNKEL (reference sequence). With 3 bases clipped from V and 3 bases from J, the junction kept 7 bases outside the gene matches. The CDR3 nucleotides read TGTGCCAGCAGCCAGTCCGGGACTAGTAGCTACAATGAGCAGTTCTTC. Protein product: CASSQSGTSSYNEQFF.

The CDR3 DNA is TGTGCCAGCAGCGTGGGACAGGGGACCTACAATGAGCAGTTCTTC. It yields the protein CASSVGQGTYNEQFF. This chain uses TRBV7-2 with TRBJ2-1; TRBD1 matches 10 bases. The V gene's germline CDR1 is SGHTA and CDR2 FQGNSA. Trimming cost V 5 bases and J 2 bases; bases outside gene matches: 3. The length of the CDR3 is 15 residues.

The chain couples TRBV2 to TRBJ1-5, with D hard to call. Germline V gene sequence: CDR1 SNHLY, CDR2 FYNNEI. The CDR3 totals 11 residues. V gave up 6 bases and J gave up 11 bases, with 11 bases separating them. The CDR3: CASSLDRAQHF. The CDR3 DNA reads TGTGCCAGCAGCTTAGATCGGGCCCAGCATTTT.

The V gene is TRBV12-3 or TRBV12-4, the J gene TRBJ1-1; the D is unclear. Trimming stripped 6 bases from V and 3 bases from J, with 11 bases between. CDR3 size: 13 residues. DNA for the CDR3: TGTGCCAGCAGACTCTCCCTGGACACTGAAGCTTTCTTT. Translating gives CASRLSLDTEAFF.

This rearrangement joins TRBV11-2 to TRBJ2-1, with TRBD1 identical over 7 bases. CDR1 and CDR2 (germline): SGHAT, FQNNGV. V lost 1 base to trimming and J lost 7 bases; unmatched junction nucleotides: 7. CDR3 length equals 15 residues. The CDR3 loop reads CASSLVPDRRNEQFF. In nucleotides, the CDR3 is TGTGCCAGCAGCTTAGTCCCGGACAGGAGGAATGAGCAGTTCTTC. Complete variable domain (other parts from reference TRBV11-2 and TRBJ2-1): EAGVAQSPRYKIIEKRQSVAFWCNPISGHATLYWYQQILGQGPKLLIQFQNNGVVDDSQLPKDRFSAERLKGVDSTLKIQPAKLEDSAVYLCASSLVPDRRNEQFFGPGTRLTVL.

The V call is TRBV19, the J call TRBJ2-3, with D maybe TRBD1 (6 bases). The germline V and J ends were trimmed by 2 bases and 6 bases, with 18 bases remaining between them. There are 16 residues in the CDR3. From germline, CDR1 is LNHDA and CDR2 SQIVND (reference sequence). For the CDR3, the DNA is TGTGCCAGTAGTATACTGGGGACAACCTCCTCCGATACGCAGTATTTT. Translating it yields CASSILGTTSSDTQYF.

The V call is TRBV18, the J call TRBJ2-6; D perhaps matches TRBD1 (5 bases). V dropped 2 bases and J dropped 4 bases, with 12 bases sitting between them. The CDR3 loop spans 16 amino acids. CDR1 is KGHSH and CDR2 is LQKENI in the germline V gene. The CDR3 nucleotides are TGTGCCAGCTCACCAATAGGGGCGCAAGGGGCCAACGTCCTGACTTTC. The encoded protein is CASSPIGAQGANVLTF.

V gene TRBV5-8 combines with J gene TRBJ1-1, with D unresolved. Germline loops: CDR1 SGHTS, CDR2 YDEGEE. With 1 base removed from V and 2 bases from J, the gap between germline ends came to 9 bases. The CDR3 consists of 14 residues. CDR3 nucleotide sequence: TGTGCCAGCAGCTTGCAACAATTTAACACTGAAGCTTTCTTT. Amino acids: CASSLQQFNTEAFF.

The CDR3 protein is CASSVVPGYQETQYF. CDR3 nucleotides: TGTGCCAGCAGCGTAGTCCCAGGCTACCAAGAGACCCAGTACTTC. The V gene is TRBV9, the J gene TRBJ2-5; no clear D. Germline values: CDR1 SGDLS, CDR2 YYNGEE. V was pared by 0 bases and J by 0 bases, with 9 bases between. CDR3 size: 15 residues.

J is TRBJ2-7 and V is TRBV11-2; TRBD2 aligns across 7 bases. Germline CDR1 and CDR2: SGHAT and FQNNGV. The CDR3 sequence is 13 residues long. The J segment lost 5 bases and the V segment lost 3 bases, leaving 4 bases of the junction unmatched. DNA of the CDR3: TGTGCCAGCAGCTTTACGGGAGGTGACGAGCAGTACTTC. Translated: CASSFTGGDEQYF.

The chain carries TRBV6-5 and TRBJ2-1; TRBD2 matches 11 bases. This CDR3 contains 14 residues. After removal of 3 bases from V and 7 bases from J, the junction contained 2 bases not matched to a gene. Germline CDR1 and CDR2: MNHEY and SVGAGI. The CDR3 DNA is TGTGCCAGCAGTTATAGCGGGAGGGATAATGAGCAGTTCTTC. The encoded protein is CASSYSGRDNEQFF.

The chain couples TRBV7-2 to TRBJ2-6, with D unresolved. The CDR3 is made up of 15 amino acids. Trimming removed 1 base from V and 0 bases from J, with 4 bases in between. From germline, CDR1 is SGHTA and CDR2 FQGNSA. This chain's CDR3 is CASSLGYSGANVLTF. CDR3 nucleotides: TGTGCCAGCAGCTTAGGCTACTCTGGGGCCAACGTCCTGACTTTC.

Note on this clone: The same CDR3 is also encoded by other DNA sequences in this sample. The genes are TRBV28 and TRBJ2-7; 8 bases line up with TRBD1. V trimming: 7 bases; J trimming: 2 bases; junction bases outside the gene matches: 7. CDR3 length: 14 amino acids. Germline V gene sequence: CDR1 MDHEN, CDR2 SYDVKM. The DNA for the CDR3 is TGTGCCAGCACCTCCGGGACAGGCGCCTACGAGCAGTACTTC. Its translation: CASTSGTGAYEQYF.

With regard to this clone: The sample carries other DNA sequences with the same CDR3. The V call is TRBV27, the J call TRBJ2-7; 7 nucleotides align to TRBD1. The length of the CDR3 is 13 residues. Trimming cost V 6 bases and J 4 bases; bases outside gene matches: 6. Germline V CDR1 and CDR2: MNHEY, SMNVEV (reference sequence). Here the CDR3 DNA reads TGTGCCAGCAGCAGACAGGGCCCATACGAGCAGTACTTC. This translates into CASSRQGPYEQYF.

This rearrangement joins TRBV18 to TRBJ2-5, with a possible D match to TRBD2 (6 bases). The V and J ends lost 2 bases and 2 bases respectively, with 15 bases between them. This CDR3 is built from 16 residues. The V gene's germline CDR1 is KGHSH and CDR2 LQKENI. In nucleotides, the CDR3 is TGTGCCAGCTCACCAAACCCGGGACTGGAACAAGAGACCCAGTACTTC. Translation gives CASSPNPGLEQETQYF.